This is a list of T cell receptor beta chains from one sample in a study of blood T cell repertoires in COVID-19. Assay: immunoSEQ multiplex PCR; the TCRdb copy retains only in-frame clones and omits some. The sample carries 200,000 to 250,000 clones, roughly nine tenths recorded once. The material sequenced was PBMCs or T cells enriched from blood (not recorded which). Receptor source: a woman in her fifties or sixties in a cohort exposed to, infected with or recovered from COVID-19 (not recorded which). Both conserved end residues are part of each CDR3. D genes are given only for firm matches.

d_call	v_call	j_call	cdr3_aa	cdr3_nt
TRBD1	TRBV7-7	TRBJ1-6	CASSQRQGSSYNSPLHF	TGTGCTAGCAGCCAACGACAGGGAAGCTCCTATAATTCACCCCTCCACTTT
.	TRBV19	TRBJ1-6	CASSIRAGTGNSPLHF	TGTGCCAGTAGTATAAGAGCGGGGACGGGGAATTCACCCCTCCACTTT
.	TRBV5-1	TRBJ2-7	CASSLGRQSSSYEQYF	TGCGCCAGCAGCTTGGGCAGACAGTCCAGCTCCTACGAGCAGTACTTC
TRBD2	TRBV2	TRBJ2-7	CASSPSLAPRPYEQYF	TGTGCCAGCAGTCCTTCACTAGCGCCGCGGCCTTACGAGCAGTACTTC
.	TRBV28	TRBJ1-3	CASSPATGYTIYF	TGTGCCAGCAGTCCAGCGACAGGTTACACCATATATTTT
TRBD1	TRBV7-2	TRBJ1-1	CASGPRDRGFEAFF	TGTGCCAGCGGTCCCCGGGACAGGGGGTTCGAAGCTTTCTTT
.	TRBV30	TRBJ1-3	CAWSRNTIYF	TGTGCCTGGAGCAGAAACACCATATATTTT
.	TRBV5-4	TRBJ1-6	CASSLFGELANSPLHF	TGTGCCAGCAGCTTGTTTGGGGAGCTTGCTAATTCACCCCTCCACTTT
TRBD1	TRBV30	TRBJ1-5	CAWSAGTTGGQPQHF	TGTGCCTGGAGTGCCGGGACGACAGGGGGGCAGCCCCAGCATTTT
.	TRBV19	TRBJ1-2	CASSLSGEGYTF	TGTGCCAGTAGTTTGTCGGGGGAAGGCTACACCTTC
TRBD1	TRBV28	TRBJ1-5	CASSLFAVDRKGGQPQHF	TGTGCCAGCAGTTTATTTGCGGTCGACAGGAAAGGGGGCCAGCCCCAGCATTTT
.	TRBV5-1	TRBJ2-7	CASSLDLANYEQYF	TGCGCCAGCAGCTTGGACCTGGCAAACTACGAGCAGTACTTC
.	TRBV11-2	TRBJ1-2	CASSVEGGRESGYTF	TGTGCCAGCAGCGTAGAGGGGGGGCGCGAATCTGGCTACACCTTC
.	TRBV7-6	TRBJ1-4	CASSLMTAHSNEKLFF	TGTGCCAGCAGCTTGATGACAGCCCACTCTAATGAAAAACTGTTTTTT
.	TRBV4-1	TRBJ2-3	CASSQEGGNTQYF	TGCGCCAGCAGCCAAGAGGGGGGTAATACGCAGTATTTT